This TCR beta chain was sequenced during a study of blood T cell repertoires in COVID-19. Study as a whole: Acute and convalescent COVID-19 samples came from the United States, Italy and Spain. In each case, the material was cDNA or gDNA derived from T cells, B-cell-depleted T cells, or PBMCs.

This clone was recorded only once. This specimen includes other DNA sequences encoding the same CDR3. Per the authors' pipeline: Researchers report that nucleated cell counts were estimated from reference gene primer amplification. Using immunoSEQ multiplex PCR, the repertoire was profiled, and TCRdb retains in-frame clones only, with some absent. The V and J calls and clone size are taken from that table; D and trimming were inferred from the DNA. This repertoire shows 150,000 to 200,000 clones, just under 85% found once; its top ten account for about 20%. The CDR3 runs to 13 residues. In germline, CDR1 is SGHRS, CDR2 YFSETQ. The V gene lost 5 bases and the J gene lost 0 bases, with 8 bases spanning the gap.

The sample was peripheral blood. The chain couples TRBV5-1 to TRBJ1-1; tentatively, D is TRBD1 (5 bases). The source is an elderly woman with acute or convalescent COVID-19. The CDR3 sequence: CASSPGMNTEAFF. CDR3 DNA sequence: TGCGCCAGCAGTCCAGGGATGAACACTGAAGCTTTCTTT. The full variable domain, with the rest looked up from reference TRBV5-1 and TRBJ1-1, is KAGVTQTPRYLIKTRGQQVTLSCSPISGHRSVSWYQQTPGQGLQFLFEYFSETQRNKGNFPGRFSGRQFSNSRSEMNVSTLELGDSALYLCASSPGMNTEAFFGQGTRLTVV.